One sample yielded the 5 T cell receptor beta chains listed below, sequenced in a study of T cell responses to AZD1222 COVID-19 vaccine. The assay was immunoSEQ multiplex PCR, and TCRdb's table has in-frame clones only and misses some. This sample carries about 100,000 clones, approximately 96% of them seen once, and the ten largest clones take roughly 2%. The sequences come from peripheral blood, collected on day 0 of AZD1222 vaccination. Receptors originate from an adult in good health.

This sequence joins TRBV7-8 and TRBJ1-1; D not certain. This CDR3 comprises 12 residues. Germline-derived CDR1 and CDR2 are SGHVS and FQNEAQ. V lost 7 bases to trimming and J lost 0 bases, with 6 bases between them. The chain's CDR3 is CASKGMNTEAFF. As DNA, the CDR3 is TGTGCCAGCAAAGGGATGAACACTGAAGCTTTCTTT.

The CDR3 nucleotides are TGTGCCAGCTCACCGGAAGCGACCTATGGCTACACCTTC. It translates to CASSPEATYGYTF. The chain links TRBV18 to TRBJ1-2, with D unclear. The CDR3 covers 13 residues. The germline V gene encodes CDR1 KGHSH and CDR2 LQKENI. V dropped 3 bases and J dropped 4 bases, with 9 bases sitting between them. The full variable domain, rest sourced from reference TRBV18 and TRBJ1-2, is NAGVMQNPRHLVRRRGQEARLRCSPMKGHSHVYWYRQLPEEGLKFMVYLQKENIIDESGMPKERFSAEFPKEGPSILRIQQVVRGDSAAYFCASSPEATYGYTFGSGTRLTVV.

This sequence joins TRBV28 and TRBJ1-1, with D tentatively TRBD1 (6 bases). V was clipped by 10 bases and J by 1 base, with 16 bases between them. CDR3 size: 14 residues. Germline V gene sequence: CDR1 MDHEN, CDR2 SYDVKM. The CDR3 sequence: CATQGGVWNTEAFF. The CDR3 DNA follows: TGTGCCACTCAAGGGGGGGTGTGGAACACTGAAGCTTTCTTT.

This CDR3 is CASSLGGGGGQPQHF. The CDR3 coding sequence is TGCGCCAGCAGCCTCGGAGGGGGGGGCGGTCAGCCCCAGCATTTT. The chain recombines TRBV5-1 with TRBJ1-5; a possible D gene is TRBD1 (6 bases). V shed 4 bases and J shed 6 bases, with 17 bases lying between them. CDR1 and CDR2 (germline): SGHRS, YFSETQ. The CDR3 totals 15 residues.

The chain carries TRBV28 and TRBJ2-5, with TRBD2 as a possible D gene (6 bases). This CDR3 region has 14 residues. Trimming pared 3 bases from V and 5 bases from J, leaving 13 bases between. CDR1 is MDHEN and CDR2 is SYDVKM in the germline V gene. In DNA, the CDR3 is TGTGCCAGCAGTTTCGGGAGAGGAGGGGAGACCCAGTACTTC. Its translation: CASSFGRGGETQYF.